Listed here are 28 T cell receptor beta chains from one sample, sequenced in a study of blood T cell repertoires in COVID-19. Repertoires were generated with immunoSEQ multiplex PCR, while TCRdb's copy carries only in-frame clones and drops some. The sample carries 180,000 or so clones, about 88% recorded once. Specimen: peripheral blood. These receptors came from a man in his late teens or twenties with acute or convalescent COVID-19.

The rearrangement uses TRBV7-9 and TRBJ2-1; 14 positions agree with TRBD2. V shed 4 bases, J shed 8 bases, and the junction held 1 base outside the gene matches. CDR3 length equals 14 residues. Germline assignment: CDR1 SEHNR and CDR2 FQNEAQ (reference sequence). The CDR3 bases are TGTGCCAGCAGCTCGACTAGCGGGGGGGATGAGCAGTTCTTC. Protein: CASSSTSGGDEQFF. Drawing the rest from reference TRBV7-9 and TRBJ2-1, the complete variable domain is DTGVSQNPRHKITKRGQNVTFRCDPISEHNRLYWYRQTLGQGPEFLTYFQNEAQLEKSRLLSDRFSAERPKGSFSTLEIQRTEQGDSAMYLCASSSTSGGDEQFFGPGTRLTVL.

The chain combines TRBV28 with TRBJ2-1, with D possibly being TRBD2 (6 bases). Germline V gene data show CDR1 as MDHEN and CDR2 as SYDVKM. This CDR3 spans 15 amino acids. The germline V and J ends were trimmed by 2 bases and 0 bases, with 8 bases remaining between them. The CDR3 region is CASSLAGSSYNEQFF. CDR3 nucleotide sequence: TGTGCCAGCAGTTTAGCGGGGAGCTCCTACAATGAGCAGTTCTTC. Full variable domain (remainder filled in from reference TRBV28 and TRBJ2-1): DVKVTQSSRYLVKRTGEKVFLECVQDMDHENMFWYRQDPGLGLRLIYFSYDVKMKEKGDIPEGYSVSREKKERFSLILESASTNQTSMYLCASSLAGSSYNEQFFGPGTRLTVL.

CDR3 nucleotide sequence: TGTGCCAGCAGTTCTAGCGGGGGGGCCTTCGGCGGGGAGCTGTTTTTT. It is translated as CASSSSGGAFGGELFF. The chain has TRBV7-2 and TRBJ2-2, with 12 bases fitting TRBD2. The germline V gene has CDR1 SGHTA and CDR2 FQGNSA. V trimming: 6 bases; J trimming: 7 bases; junction bases outside the gene matches: 9. This CDR3 comprises 16 residues. Together with reference TRBV7-2 and TRBJ2-2, the CDR3 gives the full variable domain: GAGVSQSPSNKVTEKGKDVELRCDPISGHTALYWYRQSLGQGLEFLIYFQGNSAPDKSGLPSDRFSAERTGGSVSTLTIQRTQQEDSAVYLCASSSSGGAFGGELFFGEGSRLTVL.

This clone was counted a single time. The rearrangement links TRBV7-3 to TRBJ2-5; D gene ambiguous. This CDR3 contains 15 residues. V was cut by 2 bases and J by 6 bases, with 16 bases left in between. The V gene's germline CDR1 is SGHTA and CDR2 FQGTGA. The CDR3 region is CASSLGPAKEKTQYF. CDR3 coding DNA: TGTGCCAGCAGCTTAGGTCCAGCCAAGGAGAAGACCCAGTACTTC.

The gene calls are TRBV6-6 and TRBJ2-7, with 7 bases fitting TRBD2. V lost 6 bases, J lost 0 bases, and 5 bases stayed unmatched. The CDR3 totals 14 residues. The germline V gene has CDR1 MNHNY and CDR2 SVGAGI (reference sequence). The CDR3 nucleotides read TGTGCCAGCAGCCGGGAGGTTTTCTCCTACGAGCAGTACTTC. It yields the protein CASSREVFSYEQYF.

The chain carries TRBV7-3 and TRBJ2-3; a weak D match, TRBD1 (6 bases). Per the germline V gene, CDR1 is SGHTA and CDR2 is FQGTGA. Trimming left V 5 bases short and J 0 bases short, with 15 bases between. CDR3 length: 16 amino acids. Here the CDR3 DNA reads TGTGCCAGCAGCCCCCAAGGGGGATCTAGCACAGATACGCAGTATTTT. This translates into CASSPQGGSSTDTQYF.

This rearrangement joins TRBV11-2 to TRBJ1-2; 7 bases agree with TRBD1. CDR1 is SGHAT and CDR2 is FQNNGV in the germline V gene. Trimming removed 5 bases from V and 5 bases from J; junction bases left unmatched: 8. The CDR3 totals 14 residues. The CDR3 sequence: CASSRPGTEYGYTF. Written as DNA, the CDR3 is TGTGCCAGCAGCCGACCTGGGACAGAATATGGCTACACCTTC.

This clone has just one count. The rearrangement uses TRBV6-5 and TRBJ1-2; TRBD1 matches at 9 bases. Trimming took 5 bases from V and 6 from J; bases not matched to a gene: 1. This CDR3 is 12 amino acids long. The germline V gene encodes CDR1 MNHEY and CDR2 SVGAGI. The chain's CDR3 is CASSRQGDGYTF. In DNA form, the CDR3 reads TGTGCCAGCAGTCGACAGGGGGATGGCTACACCTTC.

This chain connects TRBV21-1 to TRBJ1-6. TRBV21-1 is flagged as a pseudogene. The CDR3 has 17 residues. This CDR3 reads CASSKGGEVGYNSPLHF. The CDR3, as DNA: TGTGCCAGCAGCAAAGGCGGGGAGGTGGGCTATAATTCACCCCTCCACTTT.

The chain links TRBV10-1 to TRBJ2-2; weak D call: TRBD1 (6 bases). The CDR3 has 14 amino acids. Between the trimmed V and J ends, which lost 2 bases and 5 bases, there was a span of 9 bases. Germline V gene sequence: CDR1 WNHNN, CDR2 SYGVQD (reference sequence). This CDR3 reads CASSERTGTGELFF. CDR3 DNA: TGCGCCAGCAGTGAGAGAACAGGGACCGGGGAGCTGTTTTTT.

This rearrangement joins TRBV4-1 to TRBJ1-1; TRBD1 is a possible D gene (5 bases). Trimming stripped 2 bases from V and 4 bases from J, with 14 bases between. This CDR3 spans 15 amino acids. Looked up from germline, CDR1 is MGHRA and CDR2 is YSYEKL. CDR3 loop: CASSQSPRGGTEAFF. The CDR3, as DNA: TGCGCCAGCAGCCAATCCCCAAGGGGAGGCACTGAAGCTTTCTTT.

Only a few counts were recorded for this clone. This rearrangement joins TRBV4-1 to TRBJ1-5, with D possibly matching TRBD1 (5 bases). The CDR3 has 20 residues. The V gene lost 0 bases and the J gene lost 0 bases, with 21 bases spanning the gap. Germline V gives CDR1 MGHRA, CDR2 YSYEKL. CDR3 DNA sequence: TGCGCCAGCAGCCAAGATTTTGGGGACCCGGGGGTATATAGCAATCAGCCCCAGCATTTT. Translating it yields CASSQDFGDPGVYSNQPQHF.

The chain has TRBV18 and TRBJ1-1; 8 bases match TRBD1. The germline CDR1 and CDR2 sequences are KGHSH and LQKENI. V trimming: 2 bases; J trimming: 6 bases; junction bases outside the gene matches: 8. The length of the CDR3 is 15 residues. The CDR3 coding sequence is TGTGCCAGCTCACCAAAACCTGACAGGGGCCCTGAAGCTTTCTTT. This translates into CASSPKPDRGPEAFF.

The chain joins TRBV30 to TRBJ1-2; D possibly corresponds to TRBD1 (6 bases). Per germline, CDR1 GTSNPN and CDR2 SVGIG (reference sequence). The CDR3 spans 13 residues. The V end lost 1 base, the J end lost 2 bases, and 8 bases lay between the germline ends. Here the CDR3 reads CAWSGGHNYGYTF. CDR3 nucleotides: TGTGCCTGGAGTGGGGGACACAACTATGGCTACACCTTC.

V gene TRBV5-6 combines with J gene TRBJ1-2; D is undetermined. V was trimmed by 3 bases and J by 4 bases, leaving 10 bases between them. The germline V gene has CDR1 SGHDT and CDR2 YYEEEE. CDR3 size: 13 residues. CDR3: CASSYSLSYGYTF. CDR3 sequence (DNA): TGTGCCAGCAGCTATTCGTTGAGCTATGGCTACACCTTC.

J is TRBJ1-6 and V is TRBV6-5; no reliable D call. CDR3 length: 13 residues. Germline-derived CDR1 and CDR2 are MNHEY and SVGAGI. Trimming took 2 bases from V and 7 from J, leaving 6 bases between them. CDR3 region: CASSYVSNSPLHF. Written as DNA, the CDR3 is TGTGCCAGCAGTTACGTATCCAATTCACCCCTCCACTTT.

The rearrangement joins TRBV2 to TRBJ1-5, with D uncertain. V was pared by 4 bases and J by 0 bases, with 7 bases between. CDR1 and CDR2 from the germline V gene are SNHLY and FYNNEI. This CDR3 contains 14 residues. The CDR3 DNA follows: TGTGCCAGCAGTGCGGGGAGTAGCAATCAGCCCCAGCATTTT. Translated: CASSAGSSNQPQHF.

This chain joins TRBV6-6 and TRBJ2-7, with TRBD1 matching over 7 bases. The CDR3 runs 13 residues. The germline V gene encodes CDR1 MNHNY and CDR2 SVGAGI (reference sequence). V was pared by 4 bases and J by 2 bases, with 2 bases of the junction left unmatched. The CDR3 spells CASSWDRAYEQYF. The CDR3 coding sequence is TGTGCCAGCAGTTGGGACAGAGCCTACGAGCAGTACTTC.

This clone was seen just once. This chain connects TRBV3-1 (or the pseudogene TRBV3-2) to TRBJ2-7, with a weak D call TRBD2 (5 bases). The V end lost 5 bases, the J end lost 0 bases, and 11 bases lay between the germline ends. The CDR3 spans 14 residues. CDR1 is LGHDT and CDR2 is YNNKEL in the germline V gene (reference sequence). CDR3 residues: CASSVPEVSYEQYV. CDR3 in DNA: TGTGCCAGCAGCGTTCCGGAGGTCTCCTACGAGCAGTACGTC.

The chain carries TRBV9 and TRBJ2-5; the match to TRBD1 covers 7 bases. The V and J ends lost 0 bases and 2 bases, in that order; junction bases with no gene match: 4. Germline V lookup: CDR1 SGDLS, CDR2 YYNGEE. The CDR3 extends over 15 amino acids. CDR3 in amino acids: CASSVEGTVQETQYF. CDR3 bases: TGTGCCAGCAGCGTAGAGGGGACAGTTCAAGAGACCCAGTACTTC.

The V gene is TRBV7-6, the J gene TRBJ1-1, with 9 nucleotides matching TRBD1. V shed 10 bases and J 7 bases; nucleotides not matched to a gene: 10. This CDR3 spans 13 amino acids. Per germline, CDR1 SGHVS and CDR2 FNYEAQ. In DNA form, the CDR3 reads TGTGCCACCCAAAGGACAGGGGAAGGTGAAGCTTTCTTT. Its protein is CATQRTGEGEAFF. The full variable domain, its missing parts supplied by reference TRBV7-6 and TRBJ1-1, is GAGVSQSPRYKVTKRGQDVALRCDPISGHVSLYWYRQALGQGPEFLTYFNYEAQQDKSGLPNDRFSAERPEGSISTLTIQRTEQRDSAMYRCATQRTGEGEAFFGQGTRLTVV.

V gene TRBV11-2 combines with J gene TRBJ2-5; TRBD2 aligns across 10 bases. With 1 base clipped from V and 5 bases from J, the junction kept 7 bases outside the gene matches. Germline assignment: CDR1 SGHAT and CDR2 FQNNGV. The CDR3 runs 16 residues. The CDR3 spells CASSLVGAGGPETQYF. In DNA form, the CDR3 reads TGTGCCAGCAGCTTAGTCGGAGCGGGGGGGCCGGAGACCCAGTACTTC.

The V and J genes are TRBV6-5 and TRBJ1-4; 7 positions match TRBD1. CDR1 is MNHEY and CDR2 is SVGAGI in the germline V gene. There are 14 residues in the CDR3. With 7 bases clipped from V and 12 bases from J, the junction kept 14 bases outside the gene matches. The CDR3 DNA reads TGTGCCAGCACTACCGGGACAGAAATGAGTGAACTGTTTTTT. Translating gives CASTTGTEMSELFF.

This clone was seen only a few times. The genes are TRBV19 and TRBJ1-2; the D gene is possibly TRBD1 (6 bases). Trimming took off 7 bases at V and 4 bases at J, with 19 bases between the two ends. This CDR3 is built from 15 residues. Germline V gene data show CDR1 as LNHDA and CDR2 as SQIVND (reference sequence). For the CDR3, the DNA is TGTGCCAGTACCAAAGACCGGGACACCCGCTATGGCTACACCTTC. It translates to CASTKDRDTRYGYTF.

CDR3 bases: TGTGCCAGCAGTGACTATACGACTAGCGGGGGTAAAAATACGCAGTATTTT. The encoded protein is CASSDYTTSGGKNTQYF. The genes are TRBV25-1 and TRBJ2-3; 12 positions match TRBD2. CDR3 length: 17 residues. Trimming cost V 3 bases and J 7 bases; bases outside gene matches: 11. Germline values: CDR1 MGHDK, CDR2 SYGVNS.

The chain employs TRBV5-1 and TRBJ1-2; D is unresolved. The CDR3 spans 15 residues. V gave up 4 bases and J gave up 4 bases, with 17 bases separating them. Germline V lookup: CDR1 SGHRS, CDR2 YFSETQ. Here the CDR3 reads CASSPLRQAGYGYTF. In nucleotides, the CDR3 is TGCGCCAGCAGCCCCCTACGGCAGGCGGGCTATGGCTACACCTTC.

The chain combines TRBV3-1 (or the pseudogene TRBV3-2) with TRBJ2-5; 11 nucleotides align to TRBD2. V shed 6 bases and J 1 base; nucleotides not matched to a gene: 7. CDR3 length: 16 amino acids. The germline CDR1 and CDR2 sequences are LGHDT and YNNKEL (reference sequence). The CDR3 DNA is TGTGCCAGCAGGGAAATAGCGGGGGGGATCCAAGAGACCCAGTACTTC. Its translation is CASREIAGGIQETQYF.

This chain connects TRBV2 to TRBJ1-6, with unresolved D. V was trimmed by 5 bases and J by 9 bases, leaving 5 bases between them. This CDR3 comprises 11 residues. CDR1 is SNHLY, CDR2 FYNNEI, per germline. DNA of the CDR3: TGTGCCAGCAGTCCAGGTTCACCCCTCCACTTT. Its translation: CASSPGSPLHF.